This TCR beta chain was profiled in a study of T cells expressing NK-cell markers. Across the study: Sorted CD3+CD56+NKG2C+, CD3+CD56+NKG2C- and CD3+CD56-NKG2C+ T cells provided the TCR beta repertoires. Eight donors were sequenced, of whom seven were HCMV-seropositive, while the remaining one was HCMV-seronegative. Study-wide findings and caveats: Researchers report these clonotypes also headed the CD3+CD56-NKG2C+ fraction in several donors.

For each CDR3 protein, TCRdb gives one entry from its re-call of the 5' RACE reads, without DNA. The table for this sample gives roughly 20,000 distinct CDR3 sequences. The germline V gene has CDR1 LGHNA and CDR2 YNFKEQ. The CDR3 sequence is 18 residues long. As for this clonotype: Its specificity is not known.

This receptor was identified in a man aged 18-75 years in good health. The sequenced material came from blood T cells: a sorted CD56 or NKG2C T cell subset, CD4+ or CD8+ T cells, or bulk PBMC T cells (not recorded which). The chain is built from TRBV4-2 and TRBJ1-3; absent DNA, TCRdb's TRBD1 call cannot be checked. This CDR3 is CASSPGADYDLPGDTIYF.